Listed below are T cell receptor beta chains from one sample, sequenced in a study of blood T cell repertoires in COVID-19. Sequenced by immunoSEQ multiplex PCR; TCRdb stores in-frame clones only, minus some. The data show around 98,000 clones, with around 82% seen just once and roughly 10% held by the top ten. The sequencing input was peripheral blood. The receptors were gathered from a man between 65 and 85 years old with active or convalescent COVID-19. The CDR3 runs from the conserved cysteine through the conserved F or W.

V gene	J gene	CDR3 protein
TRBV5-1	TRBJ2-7	CASSLAQGAYEQYF
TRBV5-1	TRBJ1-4	CASRAEPTNEKLFF
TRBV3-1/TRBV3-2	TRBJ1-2	CASSQEAGGFEAYGYTF
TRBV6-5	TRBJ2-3	CASSYAASGVVDTQYF
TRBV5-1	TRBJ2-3	CASSPQSTDTQYF
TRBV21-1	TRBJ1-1	CASVLGQGLTEAFF
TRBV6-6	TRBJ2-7	CASSRGPGWDEQYF
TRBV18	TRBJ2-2	CASSPGGNTGELFF
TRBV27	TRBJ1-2	CASRQTSVNYGYTF
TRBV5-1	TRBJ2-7	CASSLGQGLREQYF
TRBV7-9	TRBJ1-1	CASSLGGWSDRANTEAFF
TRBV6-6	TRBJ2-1	CASSYGHNEQFF
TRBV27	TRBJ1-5	CASSLRENQPQHF
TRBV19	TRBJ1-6	CASSIRLPSPLHF
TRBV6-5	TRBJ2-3	CASSYRTSSSTDTQYF
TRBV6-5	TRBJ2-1	CATRQGGRGDEQFF
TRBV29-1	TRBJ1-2	CSVEGLPGQGAYLNYGYTF
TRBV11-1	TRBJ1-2	CASRLDRGSGYTF
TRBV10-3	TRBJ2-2	CAISEGGGRTGELFF
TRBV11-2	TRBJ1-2	CASSLGQNYGYTF
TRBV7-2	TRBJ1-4	CASRPGGGEKLFF
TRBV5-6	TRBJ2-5	CASRRGAHAETQYF
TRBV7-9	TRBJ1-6	CASSRGGAGNSPLHF
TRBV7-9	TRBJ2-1	CASSSDRGSYNEQFF
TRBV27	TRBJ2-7	CASSDGTAYEQYF
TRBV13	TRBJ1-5	CASSLGGQYQPQHF
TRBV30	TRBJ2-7	CAWGAGGQEQYF
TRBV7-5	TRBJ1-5	CARSHRDRNQPQHF